The 3 T cell receptor beta chains below all came from one sample that was sequenced in a study of control samples from healthy donors and cancer patients. Sequencing used immunoSEQ multiplex PCR; TCRdb keeps in-frame clones, though not all of them. Of more than 50,000 clones listed, about 96% are singletons. The sample was blood. The receptors were sampled from a woman aged 18 to 35 in good health.

The chain carries TRBV2 and TRBJ1-1; TRBD1 is a possible D gene (5 bases). CDR1 is SNHLY and CDR2 is FYNNEI in the germline V gene. The V end was cut by 6 bases, the J end by 6 bases, with 11 bases between. The CDR3 has 12 amino acids. CDR3 residues: CASRDVGAEAFF. The CDR3, as DNA: TGTGCCAGCAGAGATGTGGGGGCTGAAGCTTTCTTT.

The chain joins TRBV9 to TRBJ2-3, with TRBD2 matching over 7 bases. The CDR3 length is 12 residues. The V gene's germline CDR1 is SGDLS and CDR2 YYNGEE. Germline trimming cut 8 bases from V and 4 bases from J; bases unmatched to any gene: 4. The CDR3 region has the DNA TGTGCCAGTGGGGGAGGGGCAGATACGCAGTATTTT. The encoded protein is CASGGGADTQYF.

This sequence joins TRBV7-9 and TRBJ1-3; D is uncertain. V lost 1 base, J lost 2 bases, and 3 bases lay in between. This CDR3 is 13 amino acids long. The germline V gene encodes CDR1 SEHNR and CDR2 FQNEAQ (reference sequence). As DNA, the CDR3 is TGTGCCAGCAGCTTAGGCCCTGGAAACACCATATATTTT. Translated: CASSLGPGNTIYF.